This T cell receptor (beta chain) was sequenced in a study of CD8+CD57+ T cells in acquired aplastic anemia. Germline V gene sequence: CDR1 LNHDA, CDR2 SQIVND (reference sequence). The V end lost 1 base, the J end lost 2 bases, and 5 bases lay between the germline ends. This CDR3 is built from 13 residues. TCR beta VDJ and CDR3 profiles were obtained from a genomic DNA template. TCRdb processed the reads anew with MiXCR; each CDR3 protein has one entry. The data show approximately 190,000 distinct CDR3 sequences, approximately 48% seen once. Selection for sequencing was limited to patients who had shown CD8+CD57+ cell expansion by flow cytometry.

Sequenced input: sorted CD4+, CD8+, or CD8+CD57+ T cells (not recorded which) from PBMCs. This sequence was found in a human donor with aplastic anemia. This sequence joins TRBV19 and TRBJ1-1, with unresolved D. CDR3 nucleotides: TGTGCCAGTAGTATAGTAGTTAACACTGAAGCTTTCTTT. Amino acid sequence: CASSIVVNTEAFF. Full variable domain (missing parts from reference TRBV19 and TRBJ1-1): DGGITQSPKYLFRKEGQNVTLSCEQNLNHDAMYWYRQDPGQGLRLIYYSQIVNDFQKGDIAEGYSVSREKKESFPLTVTSAQKNPTAFYLCASSIVVNTEAFFGQGTRLTVV.